The present entry profiles one T cell receptor beta chain with its context. What it binds is not known. Looked up from germline, CDR1 is SGHTA and CDR2 is FQGNSA. The CDR3 contains 13 residues. This sample is part of a study of CXCR3-negative and CXCR3-positive naive CD8 T cells. Study results and caveats: Memory, not naive, CXCR3-negative and CXCR3-positive cells differed in TRBV-TRBJ usage.

The libraries of TRB cDNA were constructed through 5' RACE using UMI labels. TCRdb reworked the 5' RACE reads into one entry per CDR3 protein, no DNA. Its listing shows around 40,000 distinct CDR3 sequences. The clonotype originates from a human donor in good health. Some clones in this sample may be carry-over from other donors' samples. Sequencing used memory CD8+ T cells from blood. The chain uses TRBV7-2 and TRBJ2-7; TCRdb reports TRBD1, a call that lacks DNA to check it against. This chain's CDR3 is CASSPVPGYEQYF.